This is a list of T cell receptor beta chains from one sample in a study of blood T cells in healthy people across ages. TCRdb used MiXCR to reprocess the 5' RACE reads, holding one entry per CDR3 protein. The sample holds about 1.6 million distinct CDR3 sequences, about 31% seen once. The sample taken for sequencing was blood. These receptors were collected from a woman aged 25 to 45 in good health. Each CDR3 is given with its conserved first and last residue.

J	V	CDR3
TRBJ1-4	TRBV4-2	CASSQIQGANGKLFF
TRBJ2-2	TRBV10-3	CAISVQGITGELFF
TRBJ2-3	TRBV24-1	CATSGAGLAGADTQYF
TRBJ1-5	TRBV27	CASRASGQVYQPQHF
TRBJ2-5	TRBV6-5	CASSEGGGAPQTQYF
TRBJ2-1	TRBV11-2	CASRPSGEYNEQFF
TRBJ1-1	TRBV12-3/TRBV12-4	CASSADRGKAFF
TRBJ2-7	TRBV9	CASSGVAGLTYEQYF
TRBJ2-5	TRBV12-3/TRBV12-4	CASRSNPGDRQETQYF
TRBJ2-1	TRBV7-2	CASSAAGTAGNEQFF
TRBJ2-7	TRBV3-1	CANSQGGASGSEQYF
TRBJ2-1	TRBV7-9	CASSLLRPSSYNEQFF
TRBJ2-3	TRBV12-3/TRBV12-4	CASSQGVDTQYF
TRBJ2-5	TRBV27	CASSLLGGEETQYF
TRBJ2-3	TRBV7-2	CASSYGGTSGDTDTQYF
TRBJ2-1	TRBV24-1	CATTYLDEQFF
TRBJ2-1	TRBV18	CASSPAGGPDPRGFF
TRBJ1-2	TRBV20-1	CSAGAQIGDGYTF
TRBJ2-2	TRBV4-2	CASSQDPGGGAFGELFF
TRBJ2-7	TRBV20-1	CSARGLERVYEQYF
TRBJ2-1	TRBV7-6	CASSLGPRNYNEQFF
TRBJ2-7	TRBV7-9	CASSPLGRAYEQYF
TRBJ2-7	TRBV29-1	CSAGQSPYEQYF
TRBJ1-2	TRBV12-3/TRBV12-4	CASRFARSYTF
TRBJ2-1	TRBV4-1	CASSQVGTSGVDEQFF
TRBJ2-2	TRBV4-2	CASSQEAGLITGERFF
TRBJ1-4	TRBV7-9	CASSPPGGEKLFF